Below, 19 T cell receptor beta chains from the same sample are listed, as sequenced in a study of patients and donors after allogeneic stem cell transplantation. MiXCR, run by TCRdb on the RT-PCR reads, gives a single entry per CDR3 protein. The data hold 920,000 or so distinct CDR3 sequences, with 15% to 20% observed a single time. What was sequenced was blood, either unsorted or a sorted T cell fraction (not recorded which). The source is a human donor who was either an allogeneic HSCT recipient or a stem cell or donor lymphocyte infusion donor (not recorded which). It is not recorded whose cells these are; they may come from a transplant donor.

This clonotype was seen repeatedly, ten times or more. The CDR3: CSARGNTEAFF. DNA of the CDR3: TGCAGTGCTAGAGGGAACACTGAAGCTTTCTTT. The gene calls are TRBV20-1 and TRBJ1-1; D uncertain. Trimming cost V 1 base and J 1 base, with 1 base left between them. CDR1 and CDR2 (germline): DFQATT, SNEGSKA (reference sequence). The CDR3 runs 11 residues.

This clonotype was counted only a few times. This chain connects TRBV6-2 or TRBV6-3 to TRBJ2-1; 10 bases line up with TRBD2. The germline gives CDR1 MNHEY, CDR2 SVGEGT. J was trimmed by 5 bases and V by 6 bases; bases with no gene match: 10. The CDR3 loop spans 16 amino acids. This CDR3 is CASRRRKRGGNNEQFF. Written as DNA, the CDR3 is TGTGCCAGCAGGCGAAGAAAGCGGGGGGGGAACAATGAGCAGTTCTTC.

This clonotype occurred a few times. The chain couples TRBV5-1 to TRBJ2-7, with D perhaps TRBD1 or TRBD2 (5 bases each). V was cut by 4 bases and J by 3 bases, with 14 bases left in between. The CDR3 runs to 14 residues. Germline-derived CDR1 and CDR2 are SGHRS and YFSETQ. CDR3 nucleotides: TGCGCCAGCAGCCCCACGGCTGGGGGCTACGAGCAGTACTTC. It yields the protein CASSPTAGGYEQYF.

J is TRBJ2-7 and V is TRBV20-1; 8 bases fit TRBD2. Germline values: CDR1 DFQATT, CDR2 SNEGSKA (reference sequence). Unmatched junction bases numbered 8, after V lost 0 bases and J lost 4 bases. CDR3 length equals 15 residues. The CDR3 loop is CSARDVREGRYEQYF. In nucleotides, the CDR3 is TGCAGTGCTAGAGATGTTCGGGAGGGCCGATACGAGCAGTACTTC.

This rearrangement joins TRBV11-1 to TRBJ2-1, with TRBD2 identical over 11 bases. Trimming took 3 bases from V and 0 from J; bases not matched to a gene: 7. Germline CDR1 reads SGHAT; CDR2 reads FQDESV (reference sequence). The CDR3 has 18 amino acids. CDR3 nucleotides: TGTGCCAGCAGCTTCAACCCCACTAGCGGGAGCTCCTACAATGAGCAGTTCTTC. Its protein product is CASSFNPTSGSSYNEQFF.

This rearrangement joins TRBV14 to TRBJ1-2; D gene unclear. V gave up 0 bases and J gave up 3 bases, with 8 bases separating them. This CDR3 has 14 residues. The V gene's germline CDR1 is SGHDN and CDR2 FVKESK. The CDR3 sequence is CASSQDAGYYGYTF. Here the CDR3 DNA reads TGTGCCAGCAGCCAAGACGCCGGGTACTATGGCTACACCTTC. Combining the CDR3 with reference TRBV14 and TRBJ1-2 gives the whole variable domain EAGVTQFPSHSVIEKGQTVTLRCDPISGHDNLYWYRRVMGKEIKFLLHFVKESKQDESGMPNNRFLAERTGGTYSTLKVQPAELEDSGVYFCASSQDAGYYGYTFGSGTRLTVV.

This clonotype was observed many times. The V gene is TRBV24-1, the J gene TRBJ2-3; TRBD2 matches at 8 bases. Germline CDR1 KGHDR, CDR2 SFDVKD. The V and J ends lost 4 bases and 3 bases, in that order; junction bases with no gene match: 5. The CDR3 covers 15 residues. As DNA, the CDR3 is TGTGCCACCAGTGACCCCGGGACTAGGACAGATACGCAGTATTTT. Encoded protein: CATSDPGTRTDTQYF.

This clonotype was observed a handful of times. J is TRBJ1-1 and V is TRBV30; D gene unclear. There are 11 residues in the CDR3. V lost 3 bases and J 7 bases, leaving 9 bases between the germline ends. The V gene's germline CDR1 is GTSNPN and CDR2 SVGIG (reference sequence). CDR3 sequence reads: CAWRFALEAFF. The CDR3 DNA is TGTGCCTGGAGGTTTGCACTTGAAGCTTTCTTT.

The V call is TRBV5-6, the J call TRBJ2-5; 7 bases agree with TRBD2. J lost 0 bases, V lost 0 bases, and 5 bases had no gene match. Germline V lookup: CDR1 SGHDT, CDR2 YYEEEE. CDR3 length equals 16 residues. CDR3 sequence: CASSLVDLADQETQYF. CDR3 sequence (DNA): TGTGCCAGCAGCTTGGTGGATCTAGCGGACCAAGAGACCCAGTACTTC.

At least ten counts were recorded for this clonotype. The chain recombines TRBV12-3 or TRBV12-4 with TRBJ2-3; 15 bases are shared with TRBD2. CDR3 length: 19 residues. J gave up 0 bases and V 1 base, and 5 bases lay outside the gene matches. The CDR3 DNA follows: TGTGCCAGCAGTTTAGGTCTGGGACTAGCGGGAGGAAGCACAGATACGCAGTATTTT. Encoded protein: CASSLGLGLAGGSTDTQYF.

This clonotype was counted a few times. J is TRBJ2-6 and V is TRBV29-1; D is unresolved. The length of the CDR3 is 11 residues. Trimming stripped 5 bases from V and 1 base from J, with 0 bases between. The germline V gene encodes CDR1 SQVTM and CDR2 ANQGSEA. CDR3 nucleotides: TGCAGCGTTTCTGGGGCCAACGTCCTGACTTTC. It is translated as CSVSGANVLTF.

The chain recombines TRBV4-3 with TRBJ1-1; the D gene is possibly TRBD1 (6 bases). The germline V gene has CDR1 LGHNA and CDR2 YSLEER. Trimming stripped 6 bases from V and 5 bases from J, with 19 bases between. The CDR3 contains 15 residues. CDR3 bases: TGCGCCAGCAGGGAACTTACAGGGCTGGGTACTGAAGCTTTCTTT. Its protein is CASRELTGLGTEAFF.

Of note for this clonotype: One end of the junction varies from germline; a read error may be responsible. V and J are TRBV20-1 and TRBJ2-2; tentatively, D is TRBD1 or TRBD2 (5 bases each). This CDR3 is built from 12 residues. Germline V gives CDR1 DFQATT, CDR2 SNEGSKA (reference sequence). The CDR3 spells CRARAGAGELFF. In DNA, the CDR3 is TGCAGAGCTAGAGCCGGGGCAGGGGAGCTGTTTTTT.

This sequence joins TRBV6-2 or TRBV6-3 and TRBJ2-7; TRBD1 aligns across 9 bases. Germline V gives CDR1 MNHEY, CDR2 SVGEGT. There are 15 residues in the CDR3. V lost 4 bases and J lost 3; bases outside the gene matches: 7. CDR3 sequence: CASSWGDRDGYEQYF. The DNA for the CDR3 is TGTGCCAGCAGTTGGGGGGACAGGGACGGCTACGAGCAGTACTTC.

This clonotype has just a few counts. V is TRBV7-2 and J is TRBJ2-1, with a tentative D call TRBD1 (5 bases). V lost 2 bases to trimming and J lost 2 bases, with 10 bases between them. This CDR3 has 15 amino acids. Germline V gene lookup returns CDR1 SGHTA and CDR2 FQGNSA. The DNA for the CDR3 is TGTGCCAGCAGCTTAAATCAGGGTACCTACAATGAGCAGTTCTTC. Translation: CASSLNQGTYNEQFF.

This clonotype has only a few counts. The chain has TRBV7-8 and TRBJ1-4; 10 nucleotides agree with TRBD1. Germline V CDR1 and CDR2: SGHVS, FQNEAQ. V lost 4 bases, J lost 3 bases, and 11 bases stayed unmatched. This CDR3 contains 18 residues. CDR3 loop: CASSSRPTGGLSNEKLFF. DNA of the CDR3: TGTGCCAGCAGCTCCAGACCGACAGGGGGCCTGTCTAATGAAAAACTGTTTTTT.

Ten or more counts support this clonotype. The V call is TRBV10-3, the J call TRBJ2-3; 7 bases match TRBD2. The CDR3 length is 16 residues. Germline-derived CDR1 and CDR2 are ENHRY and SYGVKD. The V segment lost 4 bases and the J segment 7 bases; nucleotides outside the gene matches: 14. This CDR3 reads CAISAVSRETSNTQYF. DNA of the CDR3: TGTGCCATCAGTGCGGTCTCGCGGGAGACCTCCAATACGCAGTATTTT.

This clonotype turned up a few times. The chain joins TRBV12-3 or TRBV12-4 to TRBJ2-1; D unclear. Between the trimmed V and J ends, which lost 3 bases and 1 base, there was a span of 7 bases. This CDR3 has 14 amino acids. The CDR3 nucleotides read TGTGCCAGCAGTTTGGACGTTTCCTACAATGAGCAGTTCTTC. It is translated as CASSLDVSYNEQFF.

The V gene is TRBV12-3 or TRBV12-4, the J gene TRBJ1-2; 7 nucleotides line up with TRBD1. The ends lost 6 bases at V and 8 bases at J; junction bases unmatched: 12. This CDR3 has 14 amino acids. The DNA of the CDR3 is TGTGCCAGCAGCCGACAGGGAGCGTCTGGGGGCTACACCTTC. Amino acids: CASSRQGASGGYTF.